These 26 T cell receptor beta chains were all obtained from the same sample, sequenced in a study of blood T cell repertoires in COVID-19. Sequencing used immunoSEQ multiplex PCR; TCRdb keeps in-frame clones, though not all of them. The sample lists some 240,000 clones, 80% to 85% occurring once. Sequenced: peripheral blood. The receptors were gathered from a woman in her seventies with COVID-19, enrolled during active disease.

In nucleotides, the CDR3 is TGTGCCTGGGCTCTTGGGACAGGGGGAGTCGGAGCCAAAAACATTCAGTACTTC. Translation: CAWALGTGGVGAKNIQYF. V usage is TRBV30 and J usage is TRBJ2-4, with 11 nucleotides matching TRBD1. Germline V CDR1 and CDR2: GTSNPN, SVGIG (reference sequence). The CDR3 length is 18 residues. With V trimmed by 5 bases and J by 0 bases, 12 bases remained unmatched.

CDR3 amino acids: CSVDPGQGEEKLFF. CDR3 bases: TGCAGCGTTGATCCGGGACAGGGAGAGGAAAAACTGTTTTTT. The J gene is TRBJ1-4, the V gene TRBV29-1, with 9 bases matching TRBD1. The germline V gene encodes CDR1 SQVTM and CDR2 ANQGSEA. The CDR3 runs to 14 residues. J was trimmed by 8 bases and V by 3 bases; bases with no gene match: 7. Together with reference TRBV29-1 and TRBJ1-4, the CDR3 gives the full variable domain: SAVISQKPSRDICQRGTSLTIQCQVDSQVTMMFWYRQQPGQSLTLIATANQGSEATYESGFVIDKFPISRPNLTFSTLTVSNMSPEDSSIYLCSVDPGQGEEKLFFGSGTQLSVL.

V and J are TRBV6-2 or TRBV6-3 and TRBJ1-5, with D unclear. This CDR3 has 14 residues. The germline CDR1 and CDR2 sequences are MNHEY and SVGEGT. Trimming cost V 5 bases and J 4 bases, with 12 bases left between them. The DNA of the CDR3 is TGTGCCAGCAGTCTTCAGAATAAAAATCAGCCCCAGCATTTT. Translation gives CASSLQNKNQPQHF.

CDR3 nucleotide sequence: TGCGCCAGCAGCTTGGTTGGGACAGCCGACACTGAAGCTTTCTTT. This codes for CASSLVGTADTEAFF. This chain joins TRBV5-1 and TRBJ1-1; 7 bases are shared with TRBD1. The CDR3 is 15 amino acids. Trimming cost V 0 bases and J 3 bases; bases outside gene matches: 5. Germline assignment: CDR1 SGHRS and CDR2 YFSETQ.

This chain joins TRBV15 and TRBJ1-2; D gene ambiguous. Germline lookup yields CDR1 LNHNV and CDR2 YYDKDF (reference sequence). V gave up 3 bases and J gave up 0 bases, with 11 bases separating them. This CDR3 region has 15 residues. The CDR3 loop is CATSSKGGPNYGYTF. CDR3 coding DNA: TGTGCCACCAGCAGCAAGGGAGGCCCTAACTATGGCTACACCTTC.

The chain uses TRBV2 and TRBJ1-5, with a possible D match to TRBD1 (5 bases). The CDR3 has 15 amino acids. Germline V gene data show CDR1 as SNHLY and CDR2 as FYNNEI. V was pared by 4 bases and J by 2 bases, with 12 bases between. The CDR3 nucleotides read TGTGCCAGCAGTGTGGAGCAGGGTCGCAATCAGCCCCAGCATTTT. Its protein is CASSVEQGRNQPQHF.

J is TRBJ2-3 and V is TRBV7-9; 8 nucleotides match TRBD2. CDR1 and CDR2 (germline): SEHNR, FQNEAQ (reference sequence). After removal of 5 bases from V and 4 bases from J, the junction contained 8 bases not matched to a gene. The CDR3 sequence is 15 residues long. The CDR3 nucleotides are TGTGCCAGCAGCCCAGCGGGAGCGCTCGCAGATACGCAGTATTTT. It is translated as CASSPAGALADTQYF.

In DNA form, the CDR3 reads TGTGCCTGGAGTGTAGGGGCGGCTGAAGCTTTCTTT. Its translation: CAWSVGAAEAFF. The J gene is TRBJ1-1, the V gene TRBV30; D possibly corresponds to TRBD1 (5 bases). The germline V and J ends were trimmed by 0 bases and 6 bases, with 8 bases remaining between them. There are 12 residues in the CDR3. Germline V gene data show CDR1 as GTSNPN and CDR2 as SVGIG (reference sequence).

The chain has TRBV4-3 and TRBJ2-7; 7 bases match TRBD1. Per germline, CDR1 LGHNA and CDR2 YSLEER. This CDR3 has 15 amino acids. The trim removed 2 bases at V and 4 bases at J, leaving 8 bases unmatched. CDR3 in DNA: TGCGCCAGCAGCCAAACGAGACAGGGCCGGTACGAGCAGTACTTC. Translated: CASSQTRQGRYEQYF.

The chain uses TRBV19 and TRBJ2-2, with 15 bases that match TRBD2. The germline V gene encodes CDR1 LNHDA and CDR2 SQIVND (reference sequence). Trimming cost V 3 bases and J 3 bases; bases outside gene matches: 8. CDR3 length: 19 residues. CDR3 in amino acids: CASSILPGLAGGDTGELFF. DNA of the CDR3: TGTGCCAGTAGTATCCTACCCGGACTAGCGGGAGGGGACACCGGGGAGCTGTTTTTT.

This sequence joins TRBV27 and TRBJ2-1, with 9 bases that match TRBD1. The CDR3 runs 16 residues. The J segment lost 9 bases and the V segment lost 7 bases, leaving 16 bases of the junction unmatched. From germline, CDR1 is MNHEY and CDR2 SMNVEV (reference sequence). CDR3 sequence (DNA): TGTGCCAGCACCCTATCTACAGGGGGCCGGGGGCGTGAGCAGTTCTTC. Residues: CASTLSTGGRGREQFF.

This chain links TRBV14 with TRBJ1-2; D gene unclear. The CDR3 covers 16 residues. Per the germline V gene, CDR1 is SGHDN and CDR2 is FVKESK. V gave up 4 bases and J gave up 3 bases, with 18 bases separating them. CDR3 coding DNA: TGTGCCAGCAGCCTCCTATATCGCTTCCCGGACTATGGCTACACCTTC. Translation: CASSLLYRFPDYGYTF.

J is TRBJ2-5 and V is TRBV3-1 (or the pseudogene TRBV3-2); 10 nucleotides agree with TRBD2. V lost 4 bases, J lost 1 base, and 12 bases stayed unmatched. CDR1 LGHDT and CDR2 YNNKEL come from the germline V gene (reference sequence). This CDR3 spans 18 amino acids. CDR3 protein: CASSRQREGALRQETQYF. Written as DNA, the CDR3 is TGTGCCAGCAGCCGCCAGCGGGAGGGAGCTCTCCGCCAAGAGACCCAGTACTTC.

This chain connects TRBV2 to TRBJ1-6, with 8 bases aligning to TRBD1. The germline CDR1 and CDR2 sequences are SNHLY and FYNNEI. This CDR3 contains 17 residues. Trimming at V came to 5 bases and at J to 9 bases, leaving 15 bases not matched to a gene. The CDR3 loop reads CASSNNLGQGRSSPLHF. CDR3 bases: TGTGCCAGCAGTAACAACCTAGGACAGGGAAGAAGTTCACCCCTCCACTTT.

This chain links TRBV24-1 with TRBJ2-1, with 12 bases fitting TRBD2. In germline, CDR1 is KGHDR, CDR2 SFDVKD. The CDR3 is made up of 17 amino acids. Unmatched junction bases numbered 11, after V lost 5 bases and J lost 7 bases. CDR3 nucleotide sequence: TGTGCCACCAGTGCTCCGACTAGCGGGAGTTCTCTAAATGAGCAGTTCTTC. It yields the protein CATSAPTSGSSLNEQFF.

V is TRBV2 and J is TRBJ1-2, with TRBD1 matching over 7 bases. CDR1 is SNHLY, CDR2 FYNNEI, per germline. The J segment lost 4 bases and the V segment lost 2 bases, leaving 4 bases of the junction unmatched. The CDR3 contains 14 residues. DNA of the CDR3: TGTGCCAGCAGTGAACAGGACAGGCCCTATGGCTACACCTTC. Residues: CASSEQDRPYGYTF.

There are many counts of this clone. The chain uses TRBV5-7 and TRBJ2-6; weak D call: TRBD1 (6 bases). TRBV5-7 is annotated as an ORF whose role is uncertain. The CDR3 has 17 amino acids. The V and J ends lost 0 bases and 1 base respectively, with 11 bases between them. CDR3 amino acids: CASSLDRVLSGANVLTF. The CDR3 nucleotides read TGTGCCAGCAGCTTGGACAGGGTCCTATCTGGGGCCAACGTCCTGACTTTC.

The V gene is TRBV7-9, the J gene TRBJ1-2; 9 bases map to TRBD1. Germline CDR1 is SEHNR and CDR2 is FQNEAQ (reference sequence). After removal of 5 bases from V and 6 bases from J, the junction contained 10 bases not matched to a gene. The CDR3 contains 15 residues. The CDR3 loop reads CASSARDREANGYTF. The CDR3 region has the DNA TGTGCCAGCAGCGCCAGGGACAGGGAAGCTAATGGCTACACCTTC. Full variable domain (missing parts from reference TRBV7-9 and TRBJ1-2): DTGVSQNPRHKITKRGQNVTFRCDPISEHNRLYWYRQTLGQGPEFLTYFQNEAQLEKSRLLSDRFSAERPKGSFSTLEIQRTEQGDSAMYLCASSARDREANGYTFGSGTRLTVV.

This clone occurred a few times. The rearrangement uses TRBV5-1 and TRBJ2-1; 7 bases align to TRBD1. CDR1 and CDR2 from the germline V gene are SGHRS and YFSETQ. The length of the CDR3 is 15 residues. V was clipped by 3 bases and J by 4 bases; unmatched bases: 7. The CDR3: CASSSQGPKYNEQFF. The CDR3 DNA follows: TGCGCCAGCAGCTCACAGGGGCCGAAGTACAATGAGCAGTTCTTC.

The rearrangement joins TRBV14 to TRBJ1-2; a possible D gene is TRBD1 (6 bases). Germline loops: CDR1 SGHDN, CDR2 FVKESK. The CDR3 extends over 13 amino acids. Trimming left V 6 bases short and J 2 bases short, with 10 bases between. The CDR3 DNA sequence: TGTGCCAGCAGACCTCAGGGGAACTATGGCTACACCTTC. Residues: CASRPQGNYGYTF.

The CDR3 DNA sequence: TGTGCCAGCAGTCTCCCGGGACAGGGCGCTACTCTCAAGGTGCAGTTCTTC. Amino acid sequence: CASSLPGQGATLKVQFF. V is TRBV28 and J is TRBJ2-1; 9 bases align to TRBD1. The trim removed 5 bases at V and 12 bases at J, leaving 20 bases unmatched. This CDR3 is built from 17 residues. From germline, CDR1 is MDHEN and CDR2 SYDVKM.

The V gene is TRBV14, the J gene TRBJ1-1, with TRBD1 as a possible D gene (5 bases). The CDR3 is 14 residues long. Trimming removed 4 bases at V and 11 bases at J, with 20 bases between. Germline V gene sequence: CDR1 SGHDN, CDR2 FVKESK. The chain's CDR3 is CASSRQDGGVDAFF. In nucleotides, the CDR3 is TGTGCCAGCAGCCGACAAGACGGGGGAGTGGATGCTTTCTTT.

For the CDR3, the DNA is TGCGCCAGCAGACCGGGACAGCCTAATGAAAAACTGTTTTTT. This codes for CASRPGQPNEKLFF. The chain employs TRBV5-1 and TRBJ1-4; 7 bases are shared with TRBD1. The CDR3 is 14 amino acids. Per the germline V gene, CDR1 is SGHRS and CDR2 is YFSETQ. V shed 5 bases, J shed 3 bases, and the junction held 4 bases outside the gene matches.

This clone was counted between two and nine times. In nucleotides, the CDR3 is TGTGCCAGCAGTTATAACAGGTTACCCACAGATACGCAGTATTTT. Amino acids: CASSYNRLPTDTQYF. The V gene is TRBV6-2 or TRBV6-3, the J gene TRBJ2-3; TRBD1 is a possible D gene (5 bases). With 3 bases removed from V and 2 bases from J, the gap between germline ends came to 12 bases. This CDR3 contains 15 residues. Germline V gene sequence: CDR1 MNHEY, CDR2 SVGEGT.

The genes are TRBV6-5 and TRBJ2-7; the D gene is possibly TRBD2 (5 bases). The V gene lost 7 bases and the J gene lost 3 bases, with 19 bases spanning the gap. CDR1 and CDR2 from the germline V gene are MNHEY and SVGAGI. The CDR3 loop spans 15 amino acids. This CDR3 is CASTPDWTSFYEQYF. The DNA of the CDR3 is TGTGCCAGCACCCCTGATTGGACTTCTTTCTACGAGCAGTACTTC.

The V and J genes are TRBV5-8 and TRBJ2-6; D unresolved. Germline V lookup: CDR1 SGHTS, CDR2 YDEGEE. V was cut by 2 bases and J by 0 bases, with 9 bases left in between. The CDR3 has 16 amino acids. For the CDR3, the DNA is TGTGCCAGCAGCTTCTGGTCAGGCTCTGGGGCCAACGTCCTGACTTTC. Protein sequence: CASSFWSGSGANVLTF.